This T cell receptor beta chain was documented in a study of cytomegalovirus exposure and HLA in healthy donors (dated by TCRdb to 2016 to 2017). Study-level background: According to an earlier analysis of 587 of the donors, about 170 million T cells yielded 95 million to 140 million unique TCR beta sequences and about 300 Gb of sequence data. An early release covering about 600 HLA-typed donors comprised approximately 290 gigabases of sequencing data and tens of millions of unique TCR sequences. Among the roughly 380 genotyped donors, 75% to 90% belonged to the genetic ancestry cluster associated with self-reported Caucasian donors. The aim of the study was to test whether cataloging public T cell receptors could identify signatures of past pathogen exposure. The T cell repertoires of 666 subjects were profiled by immunosequencing and related to cytomegalovirus serostatus. A separate validation cohort of approximately 120 different subjects was used in addition to the 666-subject first cohort. The study combined high-throughput TCR immunosequencing, statistical association of individual TCRs with disease status, and machine learning to predict cytomegalovirus infection status. To study patterns of TCR occurrence, a later analysis re-analyzed previously published TCR beta repertoires from 500 to 850 donors and added high-resolution HLA genotyping. Rather than using new phenotypic data, the later analysis identified candidate immune exposures from TCR beta sequences and from how often those sequences occurred across donors. An earlier analysis of around 580 of the donors used high-throughput TCR beta sequencing to judge whether each TCR beta V gene segment behaved as functional or pseudogenic. Alongside the repertoire data, information on donor age, sex, ethnicity and CMV serostatus was compiled. A later genetic analysis took genome-wide SNP genotypes for 398 of the 666 donors and used that subset as a discovery cohort. All discovery cohort repertoires had been generated on a single sequencing platform. Class I and class II HLA loci were covered by the typing at four-digit resolution. The number of donors typed differed by locus, with about 629-630 for A, B, C, DRB1 and DQB1, more than 500 for DQA1, 600 to 610 for DPA1, and some 470 for DPB1. Because of strong linkage in the cohort, 4 to 6 DR-DQ haplotypes were treated as single units for association and clustering. On average, around 240,000 unique TCR beta nucleotide sequences were sequenced per donor among 398 genotyped donors of the cohort, with 15% to 20% of those sequences being non-productive. The full study reports these points: A later genetic analysis associated a missense DCLRE1C variant with V-gene and J-gene trimming of TCR beta chains, and an independent cohort replicated the association. The authors suggested that the approach could potentially be generalized to other disease states and immunological phenotypes. Cytomegalovirus status was reported to be diagnosed by the classifier with high specificity and sensitivity in both the original and validation cohorts. When HLA alleles, especially DR and DQ, strongly co-occurred, attributing TCR associations to individual alleles was difficult. A later analysis found that TCR association rates varied across HLA loci, with DRB1 alleles showing the most associated TCRs and HLA-C alleles the fewest. A later analysis associated roughly 17,000 TCR beta sequences with specific HLA alleles at a false discovery rate of 0.05. In this cohort, only TCR beta chains were sequenced, and detectable features were limited by the absence of alpha or paired-chain data. Because HLA typing was unavailable for some donors at each locus, only the typed subset was used in association tests. In the study, roughly 160 TCR beta chains were listed as associated with cytomegalovirus. Presence/absence analyses assumed roughly uniform sequencing depth across donors, an assumption that may not hold. Across donors, most TCR sequences were observed very rarely, whereas some public TCRs were present in many individuals. In a later analysis, HLA-associated TCR beta chains showed more clonal expansion and lower generation probabilities than non-associated chains that were equally common. Correlated functional status among segregating V segments might reflect linkage disequilibrium, but an unknown experimental factor could not be ruled out. A few of the identified cytomegalovirus-associated TCR beta chains were confirmed in vitro to be specific for cytomegalovirus antigens. The 87-base-pair reads could not distinguish some IMGT-functional V segments, including TRBV6-2 and TRBV6-3, so those segments were excluded. The earlier analysis of 587 of the donors excluded 15 to 20 rarely observed V segments, including chromosome 9 orphons, because counts were too low. A cluster of highly shared sequence variants was judged likely to represent a technical artifact of the sequencing pipeline. According to a later genetic analysis, donors in an Asian-associated ancestry cluster had fewer N-insertions in productive TCRs than the roughly 700-donor mean. CMV serostatus was the only immune exposure information available for the cohort. Most CMV-associated TCR beta chains appeared to be HLA-restricted in a later analysis, and the HLA associations seemed to be driven largely by CMV exposure. A further reported finding was that TCR beta sequences accurately predicted the HLA-A and HLA-B alleles for most subjects in the first cohort. According to a later analysis, parvovirus B19, influenza, CMV and Epstein-Barr virus appeared linked to several top co-occurrence clusters. Broadly in line with IMGT annotations, most TCR beta V segments showed up in productive rearrangements about 87% or about 30% of the time in an earlier analysis of several hundred of the donors.

Worth noting for this clone: Its antigen is unknown. Per-nucleotide qualities are absent, and no much larger clonotype sits a single base away.

The cohort comprised fewer than 700 healthy bone marrow donors. At the time of sampling, all cohort members were nominally healthy, though unrecorded immune exposures were likely present. The donor tested CMV seropositive and was one of the 289 seropositive cohort members. A peripheral blood sample was provided by each donor, and peripheral blood mononuclear cells were used for TCR beta sequencing. Genomic DNA extraction from the blood cell samples was performed with the Qiagen DNeasy Blood Extraction Kit. The library was prepared using the immunoSEQ multiplex PCR assay. For the multiplex PCR, a mixture combining 60 forward primers for TCR Vbeta segments and 13 reverse primers for TCR Jbeta segments was used. The CDR3 region of rearranged TCR beta genes was amplified from genomic DNA with a multiplex PCR assay. On the Illumina HiSeq System, the amplified TCR beta libraries were sequenced as 87-base-pair reads. As for the original processing: Across the 670 or so repertoires, a later analysis counted 80 million or so unique TCR beta chains, some 11 million of which were shared by at least two donors. Raw reads were error-corrected and collapsed into unique sequences by a nearest-neighbor algorithm in which closely related sequences were merged to remove PCR and sequencing errors. V, D and J gene segments were assigned by aligning CDR3 sequences to IMGT reference sequences. For a sequence to be retained, a match of at least six nucleotides was required to both a V gene segment and a J gene segment. Rearrangements were classified as productive when the CDR3 lacked stop codons and remained in frame with V and J, and all other rearrangements were classified as non-productive. CDR3 was defined according to IMGT convention as the region running from the second conserved V-encoded cysteine to the conserved J-encoded phenylalanine. In an earlier analysis of around 600 of the donors, sequences lacking an unambiguous match to a single V gene segment were excluded. In an earlier analysis of 587 of the donors, V segments were called functional above 56.7% productive rearrangements and were called segregating when the between-donor standard deviation exceeded 5%. A statistical classification framework was developed to diagnose cytomegalovirus status using the catalog of TCR beta chain sequences. V and J gene assignment, in a later analysis, came from comparing TCR nucleotide sequences with IMGT/GENE-DB human TR gene sequences. The TCRdist pipeline was used in a later analysis to assign CDR3 sequences and most-parsimonious VDJ recombination scenarios. In a later analysis, each TCR beta chain was defined by its CDR3 amino acid sequence together with its V-gene family, and reads lacking a unique V-gene family were excluded. In a later analysis, nearly 600 highly shared, low-generation-probability nucleotide sequences were removed to address suspected cross-contamination and a sequencing artifact. In a later analysis, a clonal expansion index was calculated for each public chain from normalized within-repertoire ranks of inferred template counts. Generation probabilities in a later analysis came from a VDJ recombination model fitted to out-of-frame rearrangements, and those results were checked against IGoR. In a later analysis, TCR-TCR, TCR-HLA and TCR-CMV co-occurrence was scored with hypergeometric tests, and a repertoire-size bias correction was applied to TCR pairs. To estimate false discovery rates, a later analysis permuted the HLA or CMV assignments 20 times. In a later analysis, co-occurring TCRs were grouped using DBSCAN, and TCRdist sequence similarity was added for clustering within HLA-allele-positive subsets. Repertoires with fewer than 30,000 or more than 120,000 public chains, plus five repertoires with anomalous nucleotide sharing, were excluded from co-occurrence clustering. The table comes from immuneACCESS by way of TCRdb, which keeps in-frame sequences with V and J called. Part of the clones is missing from these tables; in studies checked, under half for an unresolved V gene and the rest for unknown reasons. Clone size and the V and J calls come from that table; the DNA yielded D and trimming. This sample holds about 210,000 clones; 82% were observed only once. The ten largest account for about 6% of the sample.

Trimmed from V: 5 bases; trimmed from J: 3 bases; junction bases lacking a gene match: 10. The CDR1 and CDR2 encoded by the germline V gene are LGHNT and FRNRAP. CDR3 length: 17 amino acids, cysteine to phenylalanine. The only DNA kept is the CDR3, 51 bases in frame from the first base. This receptor was obtained from a man in his forties or fifties in good health and CMV-seropositive. Sample: PBMCs. Recombination linked TRBV12-5 to TRBJ2-6; 7 of the junction bases match TRBD1. The CDR3 is CASGPDRELYGANVLTF. Here is the DNA: TGTGCTAGTGGTCCAGACAGGGAATTGTATGGGGCCAACGTCCTGACTTTC.